This T cell receptor (beta chain) is drawn from a study of T cell changes during pregnancy in multiple sclerosis. This CDR3 is built from 13 residues. Produced via immunoSEQ multiplex PCR; TCRdb's table is partial and in-frame only. The sample lists just over 60,000 clones, approximately 92% seen once, with approximately 3% in the top ten. This specimen consisted of peripheral blood, obtained in the second trimester of pregnancy. The TCR originated in a female donor in good health, enrolled as a control in a pregnancy study. The chain joins TRBV21-1 to TRBJ2-7; the table assigns TRBD2, which was not confirmed against the DNA. TRBV21-1 is recorded as a pseudogene. Written as DNA, the CDR3 is TGTGCCAGCAGCAAAGGTAGCAGCTACGAGCAGTACTTC. It yields the protein CASSKGSSYEQYF.